The 13 T cell receptor beta chains listed next were all sequenced from one sample in a study of blood T cell repertoires in COVID-19. Profiling relied on immunoSEQ multiplex PCR, and the TCRdb table lists in-frame clones only, not all of them. The sample contains fewer than 300,000 clones, around 88% of which appear only once. Source material: peripheral blood. These receptors originate from a man older than 75 with acute or convalescent COVID-19.

The chain carries TRBV19 and TRBJ2-1; 8 nucleotides align to TRBD1. This CDR3 region has 13 residues. With V trimmed by 5 bases and J by 6 bases, 3 bases remained unmatched. CDR1 and CDR2 (germline): LNHDA, SQIVND (reference sequence). CDR3 DNA: TGTGCCAGTAGTGGACAGGGAGGCAATGAGCAGTTCTTC. Residues: CASSGQGGNEQFF.

V and J are TRBV3-1 (or the pseudogene TRBV3-2) and TRBJ1-2; 10 nucleotides agree with TRBD1. The germline CDR1 and CDR2 sequences are LGHDT and YNNKEL (reference sequence). This CDR3 has 14 amino acids. Trimming removed 4 bases from V and 4 bases from J; junction bases left unmatched: 3. CDR3 sequence reads: CASSRGQGSYGYTF. The CDR3 DNA follows: TGTGCCAGCAGCCGGGGACAGGGGAGCTATGGCTACACCTTC.

The chain has TRBV5-7 and TRBJ2-7; D is uncertain. TRBV5-7 is an ORF; its function is uncertain. This CDR3 is built from 13 residues. V was pared by 0 bases and J by 7 bases, with 11 bases between. The DNA for the CDR3 is TGTGCCAGCAGCTTGGAAGGAGTCGGGGAGCAGTACTTC. Residues: CASSLEGVGEQYF.

This chain's CDR3 is CASSTRVTEAFF. CDR3 coding DNA: TGTGCCAGCAGCACACGGGTCACTGAAGCTTTCTTT. The chain has TRBV2 and TRBJ1-1, with unresolved D. CDR3 length: 12 amino acids. The V gene lost 6 bases and the J gene lost 4 bases, with 9 bases spanning the gap. Per germline, CDR1 SNHLY and CDR2 FYNNEI.

The chain combines TRBV29-1 with TRBJ2-1; possibly TRBD1 for D (6 bases). CDR3 length: 14 residues. Trimming left V 4 bases short and J 3 bases short, with 13 bases between. CDR1 SQVTM and CDR2 ANQGSEA come from the germline V gene. This chain's CDR3 is CSVAKRTDYNEQFF. CDR3 DNA sequence: TGCAGCGTTGCAAAGCGGACAGACTACAATGAGCAGTTCTTC.

In DNA, the CDR3 is TGTGCCAGCGCTGGGACAGGGGTTACTGGTACGCAGTATTTT. Its protein product is CASAGTGVTGTQYF. The chain links TRBV27 to TRBJ2-3; 10 bases line up with TRBD1. The CDR3 length is 14 residues. Germline V gives CDR1 MNHEY, CDR2 SMNVEV (reference sequence). J gave up 8 bases and V 8 bases, and 10 bases lay outside the gene matches.

V and J are TRBV28 and TRBJ2-3; 16 bases fit TRBD2. The CDR3 runs 18 residues. The V gene's germline CDR1 is MDHEN and CDR2 SYDVKM. The V and J ends lost 5 bases and 0 bases, in that order; junction bases with no gene match: 5. CDR3 sequence: CASSPPGLAGGSTDTQYF. The CDR3, as DNA: TGTGCCAGCAGTCCTCCGGGACTAGCGGGGGGGAGCACAGATACGCAGTATTTT.

The rearrangement uses TRBV6-5 and TRBJ2-3; perhaps TRBD1 as D (7 bases). V lost 9 bases to trimming and J lost 4 bases, with 20 bases between them. Germline CDR1 reads MNHEY; CDR2 reads SVGAGI. This CDR3 is built from 15 residues. The CDR3 region is CASSRGDSFADTQYF. CDR3 DNA: TGTGCCAGTAGCAGGGGGGATAGTTTTGCAGATACGCAGTATTTT.

This chain joins TRBV18 and TRBJ2-3; no clear D gene. V was trimmed by 1 base and J by 0 bases, leaving 11 bases between them. The CDR3 runs 16 residues. The germline CDR1 and CDR2 sequences are KGHSH and LQKENI. The CDR3 loop reads CASSPRTKTSTDTQYF. CDR3 coding DNA: TGTGCCAGCTCACCACGAACGAAAACTAGCACAGATACGCAGTATTTT. The variable domain in full, completed from reference TRBV18 and TRBJ2-3, reads NAGVMQNPRHLVRRRGQEARLRCSPMKGHSHVYWYRQLPEEGLKFMVYLQKENIIDESGMPKERFSAEFPKEGPSILRIQQVVRGDSAAYFCASSPRTKTSTDTQYFGPGTRLTVL.

The chain links TRBV3-1 (or the pseudogene TRBV3-2) to TRBJ2-7; D is undetermined. Germline lookup yields CDR1 LGHDT and CDR2 YNNKEL (reference sequence). The germline V and J ends were trimmed by 0 bases and 6 bases, with 12 bases remaining between them. The CDR3 has 14 amino acids. The CDR3 DNA follows: TGTGCCAGCAGCCAAGATCTGTCAGTAGCCGAGCAGTACTTC. Translated, it gives CASSQDLSVAEQYF.

The rearrangement uses TRBV6-1 and TRBJ2-3; TRBD2 matches 8 bases. The CDR3 contains 15 residues. CDR1 and CDR2 from the germline V gene are MNHNS and SASEGT. The ends lost 1 base at V and 3 bases at J; junction bases unmatched: 3. The CDR3 DNA follows: TGTGCCAGCAGTGAAGGTACTAGCGGAACAGATACGCAGTATTTT. Amino acids: CASSEGTSGTDTQYF.

V and J are TRBV2 and TRBJ2-5, with a possible D match to TRBD2 (5 bases). Per germline, CDR1 SNHLY and CDR2 FYNNEI. V was cut by 8 bases and J by 4 bases, with 23 bases left in between. The CDR3 is 16 amino acids. The CDR3 region is CASYGAGTRTGETQYF. The CDR3 DNA follows: TGTGCCAGCTATGGCGCAGGTACCAGGACTGGAGAGACCCAGTACTTC.

This clone was seen a single time. The gene calls are TRBV7-2 and TRBJ1-2; weak D call: TRBD1 (5 bases). Trimming took 5 bases from V and 4 from J, leaving 17 bases between them. CDR1 is SGHTA and CDR2 is FQGNSA in the germline V gene. The CDR3 contains 15 residues. CDR3 in DNA: TGTGCCAGCAGCAATTCCGGGACTGCGAGCTATGGCTACACCTTC. It is translated as CASSNSGTASYGYTF.